Presented here are 18 T cell receptor beta chains from one specimen sequenced in a study of regulatory T cells in long-lasting Graves disease. The time point here: persistent/refractory GD, antithyroid drugs over 5 years with positive TRAb. Making the TCR library involved RNA that had been extracted from PBMCs. With iRepertoire HTBI primers and Arm-PCR of CDR3 regions, TCR beta libraries were built. TCRdb re-called the multiplex PCR reads through MiXCR, storing one row per CDR3 protein. Of roughly 470,000 distinct CDR3 sequences listed, less than 25% are singletons. The source material was peripheral blood mononuclear cells (PBMCs), sampled when the disease was refractory, from a patient treated with antithyroid drugs. The receptors were sampled from a female donor with Graves disease.

This clonotype was found many times. The V gene is TRBV3-1, the J gene TRBJ2-2; D gene ambiguous. The V end was cut by 2 bases, the J end by 8 bases, with 6 bases between. CDR3 length: 12 amino acids. Germline V gene lookup returns CDR1 LGHDT and CDR2 YNNKEL (reference sequence). The CDR3 spells CASSQSVGELFF. CDR3 sequence (DNA): TGTGCCAGCAGCCAATCCGTGGGGGAGCTGTTTTTT. Filled out from reference TRBV3-1 and TRBJ2-2, the complete variable domain reads DTAVSQTPKYLVTQMGNDKSIKCEQNLGHDTMYWYKQDSKKFLKIMFSYNNKELIINETVPNRFSPKSPDKAHLNLHINSLELGDSAVYFCASSQSVGELFFGEGSRLTVL.

This clonotype showed up many times. The chain couples TRBV12-3 or TRBV12-4 to TRBJ2-7; no clear D gene. V was clipped by 5 bases and J by 2 bases, with 4 bases between them. CDR3 size: 11 residues. CDR3 protein: CASSITYEQYF. The CDR3 nucleotides are TGTGCCAGCAGTATCACCTACGAGCAGTACTTC.

In regard to this clonotype: A much more abundant neighbour one base away suggests this may be a read error. The V and J genes are TRBV27 and TRBJ1-5, with no clear D. This CDR3 contains 14 residues. Per the germline V gene, CDR1 is MNHEY and CDR2 is SMNVEV (reference sequence). The CDR3 reads CATASQGRNQPQNF. CDR3 DNA: TGTGCCACCGCGAGTCAAGGGCGCAATCAGCCCCAGAATTTT.

This clonotype appeared a few times. The genes are TRBV5-1 and TRBJ2-2; D gene unclear. This CDR3 is 16 amino acids long. Trimming took off 0 bases at V and 2 bases at J, with 11 bases between the two ends. Looked up from germline, CDR1 is SGHRS and CDR2 is YFSETQ. CDR3 sequence (DNA): TGCGCCAGCAGCTTGGTAACATCTCTTAACACCGGGGAGCTGTTTTTT. Translation gives CASSLVTSLNTGELFF.

This clonotype came up a few times. The chain links TRBV24-1 to TRBJ2-5; 7 bases are a match to TRBD2. The CDR3 spans 17 residues. The germline gives CDR1 KGHDR, CDR2 SFDVKD. Trimming cost V 2 bases and J 0 bases; bases outside gene matches: 8. CDR3 amino acids: CATSDSGSSGYQETQYF. For the CDR3, the DNA is TGTGCCACCAGTGATTCGGGGTCTAGCGGATACCAAGAGACCCAGTACTTC.

This clonotype has more than one count but fewer than ten. The rearrangement uses TRBV11-1 and TRBJ1-1; D possibly corresponds to TRBD1 (6 bases). From germline, CDR1 is SGHAT and CDR2 FQDESV (reference sequence). CDR3 length: 12 residues. Trimming cost V 5 bases and J 9 bases, with 13 bases left between them. Here the CDR3 DNA reads TGTGCCAGCAGCCCAATACAGGGCCAAGCTTTCTTT. Protein sequence: CASSPIQGQAFF.

This clonotype has a handful of counts. The chain joins TRBV4-1 to TRBJ1-5, with 9 nucleotides matching TRBD1. CDR1 and CDR2 (germline): MGHRA, YSYEKL. J was trimmed by 7 bases and V by 3 bases; bases with no gene match: 7. The CDR3 covers 15 residues. In nucleotides, the CDR3 is TGCGCCAGCAGCCAGGAACAGGGGGCTTGGCAGCCCCAGCATTTT. Its translation: CASSQEQGAWQPQHF.

At least ten counts were recorded for this clonotype. The chain carries TRBV12-3 or TRBV12-4 and TRBJ2-7; TRBD1 aligns across 7 bases. V shed 9 bases, J shed 2 bases, and the junction held 22 bases outside the gene matches. The CDR3 has 18 residues. In DNA, the CDR3 is TGTGCCAGTTCAGGTGGGGTCGTAGGGGACAGTGGTGCCTACGAGCAGTACTTC. Translation: CASSGGVVGDSGAYEQYF.

The V and J genes are TRBV7-9 and TRBJ1-3, with TRBD1 matching 9 bases. After removal of 2 bases from V and 2 bases from J, the junction contained 7 bases not matched to a gene. The CDR3 sequence is 17 residues long. CDR1 and CDR2 (germline): SEHNR, FQNEAQ (reference sequence). CDR3 region: CASSLTPGQGAGNTIYF. The DNA for the CDR3 is TGTGCCAGCAGCTTAACTCCGGGACAGGGAGCTGGAAACACCATATATTTT.

This clonotype came up a few times. The chain uses TRBV15 and TRBJ2-5; D unclear. V lost 1 base, J lost 2 bases, and 8 bases lay in between. Germline V gives CDR1 LNHNV, CDR2 YYDKDF (reference sequence). The CDR3 is 14 amino acids. The CDR3 loop is CATSRVAEQETQYF. DNA of the CDR3: TGTGCCACCAGCAGAGTCGCAGAACAAGAGACCCAGTACTTC.

This clonotype showed up many times. The rearrangement uses TRBV7-6 and TRBJ2-7, with TRBD1 as a possible D gene (6 bases). With 4 bases removed from V and 5 bases from J, the gap between germline ends came to 15 bases. The V gene's germline CDR1 is SGHVS and CDR2 FNYEAQ. CDR3 length: 14 amino acids. CDR3 DNA: TGTGCCAGCAGCTCCCGTCAGGGGTGGAACGAGCAGTACTTC. This codes for CASSSRQGWNEQYF.

The table lists this clonotype with a few counts. This chain connects TRBV11-2 to TRBJ2-1, with D possibly being TRBD1 (5 bases). Germline assignment: CDR1 SGHAT and CDR2 FQNNGV. The CDR3 consists of 13 residues. Trimming removed 2 bases at V and 7 bases at J, with 9 bases between. The CDR3 loop reads CASSLSDRNEQFF. CDR3 sequence (DNA): TGTGCCAGCAGCTTAAGCGACAGAAATGAGCAGTTCTTC. The full variable domain, with the rest looked up from reference TRBV11-2 and TRBJ2-1, is EAGVAQSPRYKIIEKRQSVAFWCNPISGHATLYWYQQILGQGPKLLIQFQNNGVVDDSQLPKDRFSAERLKGVDSTLKIQPAKLEDSAVYLCASSLSDRNEQFFGPGTRLTVL.

In its sample, this clonotype was seen many times. V is TRBV12-3 or TRBV12-4 and J is TRBJ2-6; D perhaps matches TRBD1 (6 bases). V lost 6 bases and J 0 bases, leaving 9 bases between the germline ends. This CDR3 is 15 amino acids long. The DNA of the CDR3 is TGTGCCAGCAGATCACAGGGCTCTGGGGCCAACGTCCTGACTTTC. Translated, it gives CASRSQGSGANVLTF.

The sample holds a few counts of this clonotype. The rearrangement uses TRBV4-1 and TRBJ2-5; possibly TRBD1 or TRBD2 for D (5 bases each). Trimming left V 8 bases short and J 4 bases short, with 20 bases between. Looked up from germline, CDR1 is MGHRA and CDR2 is YSYEKL. The CDR3 runs to 15 residues. CDR3 sequence (DNA): TGCGCCAGCGGGCCAGCCGGGGCGCGTTTAGAGACCCAGTACTTC. Translating it yields CASGPAGARLETQYF.

The chain uses TRBV6-1 and TRBJ2-3, with a weak D call TRBD2 (5 bases). CDR1 is MNHNS and CDR2 is SASEGT in the germline V gene. V lost 6 bases and J lost 3, with 10 bases in between. This CDR3 is built from 13 residues. The CDR3 region is CASRTGSTDTQYF. The CDR3 nucleotides are TGTGCCAGCAGAACGGGATCAACAGATACGCAGTATTTT.

The table lists this clonotype with many counts. The chain carries TRBV11-3 and TRBJ2-2; D call uncertain. CDR1 SGHNT and CDR2 YENEEA come from the germline V gene. The germline V and J ends were trimmed by 5 bases and 7 bases, with 5 bases remaining between them. The CDR3 totals 11 residues. CDR3 residues: CASSPDGELFF. CDR3 nucleotides: TGTGCCAGCAGCCCCGACGGGGAGCTGTTTTTT.

This clonotype was recorded a few times. V gene TRBV9 combines with J gene TRBJ1-1; D gene unclear. The germline gives CDR1 SGDLS, CDR2 YYNGEE. The CDR3 spans 15 residues. Deletions cut 1 base from V and 0 bases from J, with 10 bases between. This CDR3 reads CASSVTPQLNTEAFF. The CDR3 DNA is TGTGCCAGCAGCGTAACCCCCCAACTGAACACTGAAGCTTTCTTT. The variable domain in full, completed from reference TRBV9 and TRBJ1-1, reads DSGVTQTPKHLITATGQRVTLRCSPRSGDLSVYWYQQSLDQGLQFLIQYYNGEERAKGNILERFSAQQFPDLHSELNLSSLELGDSALYFCASSVTPQLNTEAFFGQGTRLTVV.

V is TRBV20-1 and J is TRBJ1-5; tentatively, D is TRBD1 (5 bases). Germline V gives CDR1 DFQATT, CDR2 SNEGSKA (reference sequence). With 5 bases removed from V and 1 base from J, the gap between germline ends came to 12 bases. There are 14 residues in the CDR3. Written as DNA, the CDR3 is TGCAGTGCTCGGGACTATGAAAGCAATCAGCCCCAGCATTTT. This translates into CSARDYESNQPQHF.